These 32 T cell receptor beta chains came from one sample sequenced in a study of PD-L1 blockade in urothelial cancer (dated by TCRdb to 2015 to 2018). Receptors were amplified or captured by the immunoSEQ multiplex PCR assay. Not all clones reach the TCRdb copy of this immuneACCESS table, which keeps in-frame sequences only. Checked studies attribute under half of the gap to unresolved V genes and leave the rest unexplained. The sample table records about 52,000 clones; about 72% of these occur just once. The ten most abundant clones make up around 3.6% of the sample. Sequenced here: PBMCs, sampled around atezolizumab (anti-PD-L1) treatment. These receptors all come from a man aged 70 or older with urothelial cancer.

The chain uses TRBV5-1 and TRBJ2-7; 12 bases are shared with TRBD1. After removal of 3 bases from V and 5 bases from J, the junction contained 3 bases not matched to a gene. Per germline, CDR1 SGHRS and CDR2 YFSETQ. This CDR3 spans 14 amino acids. The CDR3 sequence: CASSSGQGADEQYF. The CDR3 DNA follows: TGCGCCAGCAGCTCGGGACAGGGGGCCGACGAGCAGTACTTC.

The chain recombines TRBV5-1 with TRBJ1-1; D remains ambiguous. Germline V gives CDR1 SGHRS, CDR2 YFSETQ. The length of the CDR3 is 13 residues. V lost 5 bases and J 0 bases, leaving 8 bases between the germline ends. CDR3 sequence reads: CASRGSMNTEAFF. The CDR3 nucleotides read TGCGCCAGCAGGGGCTCCATGAACACTGAAGCTTTCTTT.

The chain has TRBV11-2 and TRBJ2-3, with 8 bases aligning to TRBD2. Germline lookup yields CDR1 SGHAT and CDR2 FQNNGV. CDR3 length: 16 amino acids. V was pared by 4 bases and J by 0 bases, with 6 bases of the junction left unmatched. CDR3 amino acids: CASSSTSGASTDTQYF. DNA for the CDR3: TGTGCCAGCAGCTCCACTAGCGGAGCTAGCACAGATACGCAGTATTTT.

The rearrangement joins TRBV7-2 to TRBJ1-3; D is ambiguous. V shed 5 bases and J shed 4 bases, with 15 bases lying between them. Germline V lookup: CDR1 SGHTA, CDR2 FQGNSA. The CDR3 runs 15 residues. The CDR3 sequence is CASSPRRAQGNTIYF. The CDR3 bases are TGTGCCAGCAGCCCCCGGAGGGCGCAAGGAAACACCATATATTTT.

CDR3 bases: TGTGCCAGCAGACGTCCCGGGACAGGGTACGAGCAGTACTTC. Protein: CASRRPGTGYEQYF. The chain is built from TRBV6-5 and TRBJ2-7; the match to TRBD1 covers 9 bases. V lost 6 bases and J lost 4; bases outside the gene matches: 7. The CDR3 is made up of 14 amino acids. The germline V gene has CDR1 MNHEY and CDR2 SVGAGI.

The chain links TRBV5-4 to TRBJ1-2, with D perhaps matching TRBD1 (5 bases). Germline CDR1 is SGHNT and CDR2 is YYREEE (reference sequence). The V end was cut by 10 bases, the J end by 0 bases, with 19 bases between. This CDR3 comprises 15 residues. The CDR3 sequence: CAGSTATRANYGYTF. The CDR3 nucleotides read TGTGCCGGATCGACAGCAACTCGAGCTAACTATGGCTACACCTTC.

CDR3 amino acids: CASSLGQTGGAKNIQYF. For the CDR3, the DNA is TGCGCCAGCAGCTTGGGTCAGACAGGAGGAGCCAAAAACATTCAGTACTTC. V gene TRBV5-1 combines with J gene TRBJ2-4; D perhaps matches TRBD1 (6 bases). Trimming left V 0 bases short and J 0 bases short, with 13 bases between. This CDR3 region has 17 residues. From germline, CDR1 is SGHRS and CDR2 YFSETQ. Combining the CDR3 with reference TRBV5-1 and TRBJ2-4 gives the whole variable domain KAGVTQTPRYLIKTRGQQVTLSCSPISGHRSVSWYQQTPGQGLQFLFEYFSETQRNKGNFPGRFSGRQFSNSRSEMNVSTLELGDSALYLCASSLGQTGGAKNIQYFGAGTRLSVL.

In DNA, the CDR3 is TGTGCCAGCAGTTTAAAGGCAGGGGGCTACTATGGCTACACCTTC. Amino acid sequence: CASSLKAGGYYGYTF. This rearrangement joins TRBV28 to TRBJ1-2; 8 positions agree with TRBD1. The CDR3 has 15 residues. Germline V gives CDR1 MDHEN, CDR2 SYDVKM. After removal of 2 bases from V and 3 bases from J, the junction contained 5 bases not matched to a gene.

The genes are TRBV6-6 and TRBJ1-5, with D maybe TRBD1 (5 bases). This CDR3 comprises 15 residues. From germline, CDR1 is MNHNY and CDR2 SVGAGI (reference sequence). V lost 0 bases and J 9 bases, leaving 15 bases between the germline ends. As DNA, the CDR3 is TGTGCCAGCAGTTACTCGGGACGGGGGGATACGCCCCAGCATTTT. Protein product: CASSYSGRGDTPQHF.

The count of this clone is one. CDR3 sequence (DNA): TGTGCCAGCTCAACGGCCTTAGCAACAACTAATGAAAAACTGTTTTTT. This codes for CASSTALATTNEKLFF. The J gene is TRBJ1-4, the V gene TRBV18; D unresolved. Germline CDR1 KGHSH, CDR2 LQKENI. The length of the CDR3 is 16 residues. With 5 bases removed from V and 0 bases from J, the gap between germline ends came to 13 bases.

The chain joins TRBV18 to TRBJ2-1; D gene unclear. The V and J ends lost 3 bases and 5 bases respectively, with 8 bases between them. The CDR3 runs to 13 residues. Germline-derived CDR1 and CDR2 are KGHSH and LQKENI. In DNA, the CDR3 is TGTGCCAGCTCACCGTCCATAGACAATGAGCAGTTCTTC. Translating it yields CASSPSIDNEQFF. Full variable domain (remainder filled in from reference TRBV18 and TRBJ2-1): NAGVMQNPRHLVRRRGQEARLRCSPMKGHSHVYWYRQLPEEGLKFMVYLQKENIIDESGMPKERFSAEFPKEGPSILRIQQVVRGDSAAYFCASSPSIDNEQFFGPGTRLTVL.

The J gene is TRBJ1-4, the V gene TRBV5-1; D gene ambiguous. Germline V gene data show CDR1 as SGHRS and CDR2 as YFSETQ. With 4 bases removed from V and 8 bases from J, the gap between germline ends came to 12 bases. This CDR3 spans 13 amino acids. The CDR3 nucleotides are TGCGCCAGCAGCACGGATCAGCGGGAAAAACTGTTTTTT. Its translation: CASSTDQREKLFF. Supplemented by reference TRBV5-1 and TRBJ1-4, the full variable domain reads KAGVTQTPRYLIKTRGQQVTLSCSPISGHRSVSWYQQTPGQGLQFLFEYFSETQRNKGNFPGRFSGRQFSNSRSEMNVSTLELGDSALYLCASSTDQREKLFFGSGTQLSVL.

In this sample, this clone turned up a few times. This chain joins TRBV4-2 and TRBJ2-1; TRBD2 matches 7 bases. This CDR3 region has 14 residues. CDR1 and CDR2 (germline): LGHNA, YNFKEQ. The junction had 1 base not matched to a gene; V was cut back by 5 bases and J by 0 bases. As DNA, the CDR3 is TGTGCCAGCAGCGAGCGGGACTCCTACAATGAGCAGTTCTTC. Translation gives CASSERDSYNEQFF.

J is TRBJ2-1 and V is TRBV7-2; 15 nucleotides line up with TRBD2. From germline, CDR1 is SGHTA and CDR2 FQGNSA. With 0 bases clipped from V and 5 bases from J, the junction kept 5 bases outside the gene matches. The CDR3 is made up of 18 amino acids. The CDR3 nucleotides are TGTGCCAGCAGCTTAGCCGGGACTAGCGGGGGGAACCACAATGAGCAGTTCTTC. Encoded protein: CASSLAGTSGGNHNEQFF.

The chain couples TRBV18 to TRBJ2-3, with 7 bases identical to TRBD1. The V segment lost 4 bases and the J segment 5 bases; nucleotides outside the gene matches: 15. Germline CDR1 is KGHSH and CDR2 is LQKENI. The CDR3 consists of 17 residues. CDR3 nucleotide sequence: TGTGCCAGCTCACGGGCGGCTTGGGACAGCCACGAAGATACGCAGTATTTT. Protein: CASSRAAWDSHEDTQYF.

This clone was counted between two and nine times. V usage is TRBV28 and J usage is TRBJ1-3; D unclear. The CDR3 covers 14 residues. Germline V gene sequence: CDR1 MDHEN, CDR2 SYDVKM. Deletions cut 5 bases from V and 0 bases from J, with 8 bases between. The CDR3 DNA follows: TGTGCCAGCAGTGAGTTAATCTCTGGAAACACCATATATTTT. Protein: CASSELISGNTIYF. Full variable domain (missing parts from reference TRBV28 and TRBJ1-3): DVKVTQSSRYLVKRTGEKVFLECVQDMDHENMFWYRQDPGLGLRLIYFSYDVKMKEKGDIPEGYSVSREKKERFSLILESASTNQTSMYLCASSELISGNTIYFGEGSWLTVV.

This chain joins TRBV18 and TRBJ2-7, with D tentatively TRBD1 (6 bases). Germline V gene sequence: CDR1 KGHSH, CDR2 LQKENI. This CDR3 region has 14 residues. The V end was cut by 5 bases, the J end by 1 base, with 12 bases between. This CDR3 is CASSSGQGSYEQYF. CDR3 coding DNA: TGTGCCAGCTCATCTGGGCAGGGGTCCTACGAGCAGTACTTC. Filled out from reference TRBV18 and TRBJ2-7, the complete variable domain reads NAGVMQNPRHLVRRRGQEARLRCSPMKGHSHVYWYRQLPEEGLKFMVYLQKENIIDESGMPKERFSAEFPKEGPSILRIQQVVRGDSAAYFCASSSGQGSYEQYFGPGTRLTVT.

V is TRBV18 and J is TRBJ2-1; D is possibly TRBD1 (6 bases). The germline gives CDR1 KGHSH, CDR2 LQKENI. The CDR3 extends over 15 amino acids. The V gene lost 3 bases and the J gene lost 6 bases, with 15 bases spanning the gap. CDR3 region: CASSPQGKGGNEQFF. The DNA of the CDR3 is TGTGCCAGCTCACCCCAGGGGAAAGGGGGCAATGAGCAGTTCTTC.

This clone was observed once. The rearrangement uses TRBV10-3 and TRBJ1-5, with 9 bases identical to TRBD1. This CDR3 is built from 17 residues. Trimming took 2 bases from V and 3 from J; bases not matched to a gene: 8. Looked up from germline, CDR1 is ENHRY and CDR2 is SYGVKD. The CDR3 region is CAISEGQGRWNNQPQHF. CDR3 in DNA: TGTGCCATCAGTGAGGGACAGGGGAGGTGGAACAATCAGCCCCAGCATTTT.

The rearrangement uses TRBV18 and TRBJ2-7; TRBD2 agrees at 9 bases. The CDR3 totals 16 residues. The V gene end was trimmed by 4 bases and the J gene end by 7 bases; junction bases not matched to a gene: 14. Germline CDR1 KGHSH, CDR2 LQKENI. The CDR3 protein is CASSRSTSGFLGEQYF. DNA of the CDR3: TGTGCCAGCTCACGCAGCACTAGCGGGTTCCTTGGTGAGCAGTACTTC.

This clone came up once. The V and J genes are TRBV9 and TRBJ2-2; 12 bases line up with TRBD1. The CDR3 has 17 residues. Trimming removed 4 bases from V and 7 bases from J; junction bases left unmatched: 11. Germline values: CDR1 SGDLS, CDR2 YYNGEE. The CDR3: CASSPQPGTGGIGELFF. The CDR3 region has the DNA TGTGCCAGCAGCCCCCAACCTGGGACAGGGGGCATCGGGGAGCTGTTTTTT.

The V call is TRBV5-4, the J call TRBJ1-2; tentative D call: TRBD1 (6 bases). Deletions cut 2 bases from V and 4 bases from J, with 15 bases between. The V gene's germline CDR1 is SGHNT and CDR2 YYREEE (reference sequence). This CDR3 is 15 amino acids long. This chain's CDR3 is CASSFSQTGAYGYTF. The CDR3 nucleotides are TGTGCCAGCAGCTTTTCCCAGACAGGAGCCTATGGCTACACCTTC.

This clone was observed a few times. V is TRBV5-1 and J is TRBJ1-2; 8 positions match TRBD1. Germline V gene lookup returns CDR1 SGHRS and CDR2 YFSETQ. CDR3 length equals 13 residues. V shed 4 bases and J 5 bases; nucleotides not matched to a gene: 4. CDR3 sequence: CASSIRQGYGYTF. The CDR3 nucleotides read TGCGCCAGCAGCATCCGACAGGGGTATGGCTACACCTTC.

The chain employs TRBV7-6 and TRBJ2-5; possible D gene TRBD2, 6 bases. Germline V CDR1 and CDR2: SGHVS, FNYEAQ. This CDR3 has 17 amino acids. Trimming cost V 5 bases and J 2 bases, with 21 bases left between them. The DNA of the CDR3 is TGTGCCAGCAGCGTATCCCCCTTTCGGCGGGGTCAAGAGACCCAGTACTTC. This gives the protein CASSVSPFRRGQETQYF.

The chain employs TRBV6-5 and TRBJ2-1, with D possibly matching TRBD1 (5 bases). The CDR3 is 14 residues long. V gave up 0 bases and J gave up 6 bases, with 9 bases separating them. Looked up from germline, CDR1 is MNHEY and CDR2 is SVGAGI. The CDR3 sequence is CASSYSRQTNEQFF. CDR3 in DNA: TGTGCCAGCAGTTACTCGAGACAGACCAATGAGCAGTTCTTC.

The chain joins TRBV5-1 to TRBJ2-2, with TRBD2 as a possible D gene (6 bases). The CDR3 has 16 amino acids. Germline assignment: CDR1 SGHRS and CDR2 YFSETQ. V lost 0 bases and J 8 bases, leaving 17 bases between the germline ends. The CDR3 region has the DNA TGCGCCAGCAGCTTGGGGACCAGCCTGGGAGGTGGGGAGCTGTTTTTT. Residues: CASSLGTSLGGGELFF.

This clone showed up just a few times. The chain joins TRBV7-8 to TRBJ2-7, with 7 bases aligning to TRBD1. The CDR3 extends over 14 amino acids. Germline CDR1 and CDR2: SGHVS and FQNEAQ. With 4 bases clipped from V and 0 bases from J, the junction kept 3 bases outside the gene matches. The DNA of the CDR3 is TGTGCCAGCAGCTCCGGGACAGCCTCCTACGAGCAGTACTTC. Translated: CASSSGTASYEQYF.

The chain joins TRBV29-1 to TRBJ2-5; 7 nucleotides agree with TRBD1. Looked up from germline, CDR1 is SQVTM and CDR2 is ANQGSEA. This CDR3 comprises 13 residues. J lost 5 bases, V lost 1 base, and 4 bases had no gene match. The CDR3 region is CSVEAGRGETQYF. CDR3 coding DNA: TGCAGCGTTGAAGCAGGCAGGGGGGAGACCCAGTACTTC. Looking up the rest from reference TRBV29-1 and TRBJ2-5 gives the full variable domain: SAVISQKPSRDICQRGTSLTIQCQVDSQVTMMFWYRQQPGQSLTLIATANQGSEATYESGFVIDKFPISRPNLTFSTLTVSNMSPEDSSIYLCSVEAGRGETQYFGPGTRLLVL.

The rearrangement links TRBV5-3 to TRBJ2-5, with D perhaps matching TRBD1 (6 bases). TRBV5-3 is filed as an ORF, its function uncertain. The CDR3 contains 15 residues. Between the trimmed V and J ends, which lost 0 bases and 2 bases, there was a span of 11 bases. The CDR3 nucleotides read TGTGCCAGAAGCTTGGGACAGGCGGCTCAAGAGACCCAGTACTTC. Its protein is CARSLGQAAQETQYF.

This clone was picked up a small number of times. The rearrangement uses TRBV9 and TRBJ2-7, with 14 bases that match TRBD2. V shed 4 bases and J 4 bases; nucleotides not matched to a gene: 4. This CDR3 comprises 15 residues. Germline CDR1 is SGDLS and CDR2 is YYNGEE. The CDR3 bases are TGTGCCAGCAGCCTGGGGACTAGCGGGAGATACGAGCAGTACTTC. Protein product: CASSLGTSGRYEQYF.

The rearrangement uses TRBV9 and TRBJ1-3, with a possible D match to TRBD1 (5 bases). Trimming stripped 0 bases from V and 2 bases from J, with 9 bases between. The CDR3 is 15 residues long. CDR1 and CDR2 (germline): SGDLS, YYNGEE. The CDR3 spells CASSVGSGTGNTIYF. CDR3 in DNA: TGTGCCAGCAGCGTAGGGTCAGGGACTGGAAACACCATATATTTT.

This sequence joins TRBV11-3 and TRBJ1-3; D unresolved. CDR3 length equals 14 residues. The germline V and J ends were trimmed by 2 bases and 3 bases, with 8 bases remaining between them. Germline-derived CDR1 and CDR2 are SGHNT and YENEEA. Here the CDR3 DNA reads TGTGCCAGCAGCTTATCGCAGATTGGAAACACCATATATTTT. Encoded protein: CASSLSQIGNTIYF. Based on the CDR3 plus reference TRBV11-3 and TRBJ1-3, the full variable domain is EAGVVQSPRYKIIEKKQPVAFWCNPISGHNTLYWYLQNLGQGPELLIRYENEEAVDDSQLPKDRFSAERLKGVDSTLKIQPAELGDSAVYLCASSLSQIGNTIYFGEGSWLTVV.